The sequence of this T cell receptor (beta chain) was determined in a study of T cells after yellow fever vaccination. Background on the study: SMART-Seq v4 Ultra Low Input served to prepare low-cell-number fractions. Broader study findings: A minor fraction of clonotypes spanned both CD4 and CD8 compartments.

TCR cDNA, made by 5'RACE template switching, carried an added universal primer site and UMIs. TCRdb used MiXCR to reprocess the 5' RACE reads, holding one entry per CDR3 protein. Of 400,000 to 650,000 distinct CDR3 sequences in the sample, about a fifth are singletons; the top ten hold less than 20%. Trimming took off 6 bases at V and 1 base at J, with 3 bases between the two ends. Germline assignment: CDR1 MNHNS and CDR2 SASEGT. CDR3 length: 11 amino acids. This clonotype appeared a few times. Its antigen is unidentified. Being one base from a much bigger clone, this may be a read error. This clonotype was obtained from a man aged 18 to 30 who received the YFV17D yellow fever vaccine. The V gene is TRBV6-1, the J gene TRBJ1-1, with D unresolved. Sequencing was performed on PBMCs, taken roughly 20 days after the first yellow fever vaccination. CDR3 amino acids: CASRANTEAFF. CDR3 coding DNA: TGTGCCAGCAGGGCGAACACTGAAGCTTTCTTT.